The 24 T cell receptor beta chains below were found in one sample sequenced in a study of blood T cell repertoires in COVID-19. TCRdb's table, derived via immunoSEQ multiplex PCR, lists solely in-frame clones and lacks some. Among 95,000 to 120,000 clones listed, approximately 80% were seen once. The material sequenced was peripheral blood. These receptors came from a woman aged 40 to 49 with acute or convalescent COVID-19.

The V call is TRBV19, the J call TRBJ1-6; a possible D gene is TRBD1 (6 bases). Germline CDR1 reads LNHDA; CDR2 reads SQIVND (reference sequence). Trimming cost V 6 bases and J 5 bases, with 11 bases left between them. The CDR3 runs to 14 residues. The CDR3 bases are TGTGCCAGTAGGGGGGACACGAATAATTCACCCCTCCACTTT. It translates to CASRGDTNNSPLHF.

The genes are TRBV11-2 and TRBJ2-1, with TRBD2 matching 7 bases. The CDR3 has 15 amino acids. CDR1 and CDR2 (germline): SGHAT, FQNNGV. J was trimmed by 4 bases and V by 2 bases; bases with no gene match: 5. The CDR3 DNA sequence: TGTGCCAGCAGCTTAAGGACTAGTAGGTACAATGAGCAGTTCTTC. This sequence encodes CASSLRTSRYNEQFF. The complete variable domain, with remaining parts taken from reference TRBV11-2 and TRBJ2-1, reads EAGVAQSPRYKIIEKRQSVAFWCNPISGHATLYWYQQILGQGPKLLIQFQNNGVVDDSQLPKDRFSAERLKGVDSTLKIQPAKLEDSAVYLCASSLRTSRYNEQFFGPGTRLTVL.

There are a few counts of this clone. The rearrangement joins TRBV7-9 to TRBJ1-2; maybe TRBD1 (5 bases). The V end was cut by 2 bases, the J end by 4 bases, with 14 bases between. CDR1 is SEHNR and CDR2 is FQNEAQ in the germline V gene (reference sequence). CDR3 length: 15 amino acids. The CDR3 coding sequence is TGTGCCAGCAGCTTAAGTGGGGCGGTACTCTATGGCTACACCTTC. It codes for CASSLSGAVLYGYTF.

V is TRBV19 and J is TRBJ2-2, with D hard to call. Germline lookup yields CDR1 LNHDA and CDR2 SQIVND (reference sequence). Trimming stripped 3 bases from V and 4 bases from J, with 12 bases between. The CDR3 loop spans 15 amino acids. Written as DNA, the CDR3 is TGTGCCAGTAGTATCTCGTCAAGCCGCACCGGGGAGCTGTTTTTT. Amino acids: CASSISSSRTGELFF.

This clone was observed a handful of times. The V gene is TRBV6-5, the J gene TRBJ1-3, with 7 nucleotides matching TRBD1. This CDR3 has 14 amino acids. Trimming cost V 7 bases and J 2 bases; bases outside gene matches: 5. Germline CDR1 and CDR2: MNHEY and SVGAGI. The CDR3 nucleotides read TGTGCCAGCAACAATGACAGGGCTGGAAACACCATATATTTT. It translates to CASNNDRAGNTIYF.

In its sample, this clone was seen once. The chain joins TRBV2 to TRBJ1-5; 8 bases are a match to TRBD1. V lost 3 bases and J lost 4; bases outside the gene matches: 5. The CDR3 has 15 residues. The germline V gene encodes CDR1 SNHLY and CDR2 FYNNEI. The CDR3 sequence: CASSENRGGNQPQHF. CDR3 nucleotide sequence: TGTGCCAGCAGTGAGAACAGGGGGGGTAATCAGCCCCAGCATTTT.

The rearrangement links TRBV29-1 to TRBJ2-5, with 8 positions matching TRBD1. The germline CDR1 and CDR2 sequences are SQVTM and ANQGSEA. V was clipped by 7 bases and J by 5 bases; unmatched bases: 6. The CDR3 runs to 12 residues. The CDR3 loop reads CSATTGVETQYF. The CDR3 DNA is TGCAGCGCTACGACAGGGGTGGAGACCCAGTACTTC.

The gene calls are TRBV2 and TRBJ1-2; 7 bases line up with TRBD1. The germline V gene encodes CDR1 SNHLY and CDR2 FYNNEI. With 6 bases clipped from V and 1 base from J, the junction kept 5 bases outside the gene matches. CDR3 length: 14 amino acids. The CDR3 coding sequence is TGTGCCAGCAGGGGACAGTCTGATAACTATGGCTACACCTTC. This sequence encodes CASRGQSDNYGYTF.

The rearrangement joins TRBV4-1 to TRBJ1-4; D ambiguous. The CDR3 sequence is 16 residues long. The V end was cut by 2 bases, the J end by 7 bases, with 17 bases between. Germline V gene sequence: CDR1 MGHRA, CDR2 YSYEKL. The CDR3 DNA follows: TGCGCCAGCAGCCAACCATCCGGCGAGGTGGGTGAAAAACTGTTTTTT. Translating it yields CASSQPSGEVGEKLFF.

The chain recombines TRBV6-6 with TRBJ1-2, with D unclear. V lost 6 bases to trimming and J lost 2 bases, with 13 bases between them. The CDR3 is 14 residues long. CDR1 MNHNY and CDR2 SVGAGI come from the germline V gene (reference sequence). The CDR3 bases are TGTGCCAGCAGCCCGTCCCCACAGAACTATGGCTACACCTTC. Protein product: CASSPSPQNYGYTF.

In nucleotides, the CDR3 is TGTGCCAGTAGTGCCGGGAAGGTCAATGAGCAGTTCTTC. Its protein product is CASSAGKVNEQFF. V usage is TRBV19 and J usage is TRBJ2-1; tentatively, D is TRBD2 (5 bases). Between the trimmed V and J ends, which lost 5 bases and 6 bases, there was a span of 11 bases. The length of the CDR3 is 13 residues. The germline V gene has CDR1 LNHDA and CDR2 SQIVND (reference sequence).

The chain links TRBV12-3 or TRBV12-4 to TRBJ1-5; 7 nucleotides line up with TRBD1. Trimming cost V 5 bases and J 4 bases; bases outside gene matches: 2. CDR3 size: 13 residues. As DNA, the CDR3 is TGTGCCAGCAGTGACAGGGCTAATCAGCCCCAGCATTTT. As protein: CASSDRANQPQHF.

This chain connects TRBV2 to TRBJ2-1; TRBD1 matches 11 bases. The J segment lost 7 bases and the V segment lost 7 bases, leaving 12 bases of the junction unmatched. The length of the CDR3 is 16 residues. The germline V gene has CDR1 SNHLY and CDR2 FYNNEI. DNA of the CDR3: TGTGCCAGCAAGGGAACGGACAGGGGGCTAGGTAATGAGCAGTTCTTC. It is translated as CASKGTDRGLGNEQFF.

The genes are TRBV7-3 and TRBJ2-4; TRBD2 is a possible D gene (5 bases). The CDR3 is 19 residues long. CDR1 and CDR2 (germline): SGHTA, FQGTGA. The germline V and J ends were trimmed by 1 base and 0 bases, with 19 bases remaining between them. The CDR3 loop is CASSLRGLLLTLAKNIQYF. The DNA for the CDR3 is TGTGCCAGCAGCTTAAGAGGGCTACTGTTAACTCTAGCCAAAAACATTCAGTACTTC.

The chain has TRBV7-6 and TRBJ2-5; D remains ambiguous. Germline V gene sequence: CDR1 SGHVS, CDR2 FNYEAQ. V lost 4 bases, J lost 2 bases, and 11 bases lay in between. There are 14 residues in the CDR3. The CDR3 DNA is TGTGCCAGCAGCTCCCATGGCAGGCAAGAGACCCAGTACTTC. It yields the protein CASSSHGRQETQYF.

The chain couples TRBV7-6 to TRBJ2-7; 10 bases agree with TRBD1. The germline gives CDR1 SGHVS, CDR2 FNYEAQ. This CDR3 has 14 amino acids. The V and J ends lost 4 bases and 1 base, in that order; junction bases with no gene match: 1. CDR3 nucleotides: TGTGCCAGCAGCTGGGACAGGGGATCCTACGAGCAGTACTTC. Its translation is CASSWDRGSYEQYF.

The chain has TRBV19 and TRBJ2-3; TRBD2 agrees at 9 bases. Germline-derived CDR1 and CDR2 are LNHDA and SQIVND (reference sequence). V trimming: 6 bases; J trimming: 14 bases; junction bases outside the gene matches: 21. The CDR3 is made up of 16 amino acids. In DNA form, the CDR3 reads TGTGCCAGTAGCCAGCTGACTAGCGGAGCTACTCCCGGCAGGTATTTT. Translating gives CASSQLTSGATPGRYF.

V and J are TRBV18 and TRBJ1-1; D unclear. The CDR3 spans 13 residues. Trimming removed 3 bases at V and 4 bases at J, with 9 bases between. Germline values: CDR1 KGHSH, CDR2 LQKENI. CDR3 residues: CASSPSESTEAFF. The CDR3 region has the DNA TGTGCCAGCTCACCCTCGGAGAGCACTGAAGCTTTCTTT.

This clone was seen more than once but under ten times. The chain recombines TRBV27 with TRBJ2-2; D is possibly TRBD1 (5 bases). This CDR3 is built from 14 residues. Germline-derived CDR1 and CDR2 are MNHEY and SMNVEV (reference sequence). The V and J ends lost 5 bases and 6 bases respectively, with 13 bases between them. CDR3 loop: CASSTTLQAGELFF. DNA of the CDR3: TGTGCCAGCAGTACGACCCTACAGGCCGGGGAGCTGTTTTTT.

The genes are TRBV19 and TRBJ1-1, with D perhaps matching TRBD1 (5 bases). The CDR3 has 13 amino acids. The V end lost 7 bases, the J end lost 6 bases, and 15 bases lay between the germline ends. Germline lookup yields CDR1 LNHDA and CDR2 SQIVND (reference sequence). The CDR3 here is CASKEGRRAEAFF. CDR3 DNA: TGTGCCAGTAAGGAGGGGCGACGGGCTGAAGCTTTCTTT.

V gene TRBV18 combines with J gene TRBJ2-1, with 11 bases that match TRBD2. From germline, CDR1 is KGHSH and CDR2 LQKENI. The CDR3 loop spans 16 amino acids. V lost 0 bases and J lost 7; bases outside the gene matches: 5. The CDR3 protein is CASSPPIAGGRNEQFF. The CDR3 region has the DNA TGTGCCAGCTCACCACCGATAGCGGGGGGGAGGAATGAGCAGTTCTTC.

The V call is TRBV6-5, the J call TRBJ2-7, with 9 nucleotides matching TRBD1. This CDR3 is built from 15 residues. Germline V gene data show CDR1 as MNHEY and CDR2 as SVGAGI. V lost 2 bases, J lost 0 bases, and 2 bases stayed unmatched. The CDR3 loop is CASSYGTGLSYEQYF. CDR3 DNA: TGTGCCAGCAGTTACGGGACAGGGCTCTCCTACGAGCAGTACTTC.

J is TRBJ2-7 and V is TRBV6-2 or TRBV6-3; 11 bases align to TRBD2. V dropped 5 bases and J dropped 6; count of bases not matched to a gene: 9. The CDR3 has 15 amino acids. In germline, CDR1 is MNHEY, CDR2 SVGEGT. The CDR3 here is CASSKTGTSGSEQYF. The CDR3 coding sequence is TGTGCCAGCAGTAAAACCGGGACTAGCGGTAGCGAGCAGTACTTC.

This clone was counted a single time. The V gene is TRBV18, the J gene TRBJ2-2; D not resolved. The germline gives CDR1 KGHSH, CDR2 LQKENI. CDR3 size: 14 residues. V lost 2 bases and J lost 6, with 10 bases in between. CDR3 sequence (DNA): TGTGCCAGCTCACCAGATCGGGTAGCCGGGGAGCTGTTTTTT. It yields the protein CASSPDRVAGELFF. Variable domain in full (rest from reference TRBV18 and TRBJ2-2): NAGVMQNPRHLVRRRGQEARLRCSPMKGHSHVYWYRQLPEEGLKFMVYLQKENIIDESGMPKERFSAEFPKEGPSILRIQQVVRGDSAAYFCASSPDRVAGELFFGEGSRLTVL.